The 19 T cell receptor beta chains reported below all come from one sample, sequenced in a study of CD8 T cells in ankylosing spondylitis. TCRdb analysed the 5' RACE reads with MiXCR anew, one entry per CDR3 protein. This table has roughly 160,000 distinct CDR3 sequences, under 14% appearing once. The source material was blood, either unsorted or a sorted T cell fraction (not recorded which). These TCRs come from a male donor with ankylosing spondylitis or in good health (not recorded which).

This clonotype was found many times. The J gene is TRBJ2-7, the V gene TRBV12-5; no firm D call. CDR3 size: 14 residues. Trimming removed 4 bases from V and 2 bases from J, with 12 bases in between. CDR1 is LGHNT, CDR2 FRNRAP, per germline. The CDR3 here is CASGSDTRPYEQYF. The CDR3 region has the DNA TGTGCTAGTGGTTCCGACACCCGACCCTACGAGCAGTACTTC.

This clonotype was picked up many times. The chain employs TRBV5-1 and TRBJ2-1, with 14 bases that match TRBD2. Germline values: CDR1 SGHRS, CDR2 YFSETQ. V was clipped by 5 bases and J by 3 bases; unmatched bases: 4. The length of the CDR3 is 16 residues. The CDR3 reads CASRSGTSGSYNEQFF. The CDR3 DNA follows: TGCGCCAGCAGATCCGGGACTAGCGGGAGCTACAATGAGCAGTTCTTC.

This clonotype has at least ten counts. The rearrangement uses TRBV19 and TRBJ1-1, with 8 bases matching TRBD1. The CDR3 runs 15 residues. Germline V CDR1 and CDR2: LNHDA, SQIVND (reference sequence). V lost 2 bases to trimming and J lost 2 bases; unmatched junction nucleotides: 4. The CDR3 sequence is CASSITGGRNTEAFF. CDR3 DNA sequence: TGTGCCAGTAGTATAACAGGGGGAAGAAACACTGAAGCTTTCTTT.

Ten or more counts support this clonotype. This chain connects TRBV5-1 to TRBJ2-1; TRBD2 might be the D (6 bases). V lost 0 bases and J lost 0, with 7 bases in between. The CDR3 runs 15 residues. The germline gives CDR1 SGHRS, CDR2 YFSETQ. CDR3 residues: CASSLVGGSYNEQFF. In nucleotides, the CDR3 is TGCGCCAGCAGCTTGGTGGGGGGCTCCTACAATGAGCAGTTCTTC. Complete variable domain (other parts from reference TRBV5-1 and TRBJ2-1): KAGVTQTPRYLIKTRGQQVTLSCSPISGHRSVSWYQQTPGQGLQFLFEYFSETQRNKGNFPGRFSGRQFSNSRSEMNVSTLELGDSALYLCASSLVGGSYNEQFFGPGTRLTVL.

This clonotype was seen ten or more times. This chain connects TRBV4-1 to TRBJ1-1; no reliable D call. Germline assignment: CDR1 MGHRA and CDR2 YSYEKL. The germline V and J ends were trimmed by 1 base and 4 bases, with 10 bases remaining between them. CDR3 length: 14 amino acids. CDR3 region: CASSQGRVATEAFF. The CDR3 coding sequence is TGCGCCAGCAGCCAAGGTAGAGTGGCCACTGAAGCTTTCTTT.

To note about this clonotype: A much larger clone is a single base away; this may be a read error. The V and J genes are TRBV7-2 and TRBJ1-1; D call uncertain. Germline V gene lookup returns CDR1 SGHTA and CDR2 FQGNSA. The CDR3 is made up of 14 amino acids. The CDR3 DNA sequence: TGTGCCAGCAACCTGAGGGTCACGAACACTGAACCTTTCTTT. This translates into CASNLRVTNTEPFF.

At least ten counts were recorded for this clonotype. The chain carries TRBV2 and TRBJ2-5; perhaps TRBD2 as D (5 bases). The CDR3 sequence is 13 residues long. CDR1 is SNHLY and CDR2 is FYNNEI in the germline V gene. The ends were cut back, 3 bases at V and 5 bases at J, with 10 bases in the middle. CDR3 sequence: CASSDVWRETQYF. The CDR3, as DNA: TGTGCCAGCAGTGACGTTTGGAGGGAGACCCAGTACTTC.

The table lists this clonotype with many counts. The chain has TRBV5-1 and TRBJ1-6; D not resolved. In germline, CDR1 is SGHRS, CDR2 YFSETQ. The CDR3 spans 14 residues. V lost 0 bases, J lost 6 bases, and 7 bases lay in between. CDR3 in amino acids: CASSLDGPNSPLHF. Written as DNA, the CDR3 is TGCGCCAGCAGCTTGGACGGGCCTAATTCACCCCTCCACTTT.

This clonotype was picked up a small number of times. The V gene is TRBV25-1, the J gene TRBJ2-5, with no clear D. V was clipped by 2 bases and J by 5 bases, with 0 bases between them. The CDR3 spans 10 residues. Per germline, CDR1 MGHDK and CDR2 SYGVNS. The DNA for the CDR3 is TGTGCCAGCAGTGAAGAGACCCAGTACTTC. Its protein is CASSEETQYF.

The J gene is TRBJ1-1, the V gene TRBV27, with D perhaps TRBD1 (6 bases). Trimming pared 3 bases from V and 7 bases from J, leaving 15 bases between. Per the germline V gene, CDR1 is MNHEY and CDR2 is SMNVEV (reference sequence). CDR3 length: 14 amino acids. The DNA for the CDR3 is TGTGCCAGCAGTTTGGCCGGTCCAGGGGTTGAAGCTTTCTTT. Translated, it gives CASSLAGPGVEAFF.

This clonotype was counted between two and nine times. This chain connects TRBV18 to TRBJ2-7; D not certain. Germline V gene sequence: CDR1 KGHSH, CDR2 LQKENI. V lost 3 bases to trimming and J lost 6 bases, with 24 bases between them. The CDR3 has 17 amino acids. CDR3 protein: CASSPLPLFKTVPEQYF. CDR3 sequence (DNA): TGTGCCAGCTCACCGTTACCCCTTTTTAAGACGGTCCCCGAGCAGTACTTC.

This clonotype was counted only a few times. The chain is built from TRBV5-1 and TRBJ2-2, with 9 positions matching TRBD2. This CDR3 spans 15 amino acids. V lost 4 bases, J lost 6 bases, and 7 bases stayed unmatched. Germline CDR1 SGHRS, CDR2 YFSETQ. CDR3 DNA sequence: TGCGCCAGCAGCCGAGAAGCGGGAGGTTCCGGGGAGCTGTTTTTT. Amino acids: CASSREAGGSGELFF.

This clonotype was counted ten times or more. V and J are TRBV5-1 and TRBJ2-7; D unclear. V lost 4 bases, J lost 3 bases, and 14 bases lay in between. The CDR3 runs to 14 residues. CDR1 SGHRS and CDR2 YFSETQ come from the germline V gene. CDR3 sequence reads: CASSQLSPGYEQYF. In DNA form, the CDR3 reads TGCGCCAGCAGCCAGCTTTCTCCCGGCTACGAGCAGTACTTC.

This clonotype appeared many times. V usage is TRBV5-1 and J usage is TRBJ2-7, with a tentative D call TRBD1 (5 bases). Germline loops: CDR1 SGHRS, CDR2 YFSETQ. V dropped 1 base and J dropped 3 bases, with 11 bases sitting between them. The CDR3 sequence is 14 residues long. CDR3 region: CASSLFDSNYEQYF. CDR3 coding DNA: TGCGCCAGCAGCTTGTTTGACAGTAACTACGAGCAGTACTTC.

This chain uses TRBV29-1 with TRBJ2-4; TRBD2 matches 10 bases. This CDR3 has 14 residues. The junction had 8 bases not matched to a gene; V was cut back by 5 bases and J by 7 bases. Germline V gene lookup returns CDR1 SQVTM and CDR2 ANQGSEA. The CDR3 region is CSVPAGGRGNIQYF. CDR3 in DNA: TGCAGCGTTCCAGCGGGGGGGCGTGGCAACATTCAGTACTTC.

This clonotype was picked up a small number of times. The rearrangement joins TRBV12-3 or TRBV12-4 to TRBJ2-2, with a tentative D call TRBD2 (6 bases). This CDR3 has 13 residues. V was clipped by 5 bases and J by 5 bases, with 9 bases between them. The CDR3 reads CASSTRGTGELFF. CDR3 in DNA: TGTGCCAGCAGTACACGGGGGACCGGGGAGCTGTTTTTT.

This clonotype was seen many times. V gene TRBV5-6 combines with J gene TRBJ2-5; 8 bases line up with TRBD1. Trimming cost V 5 bases and J 7 bases; bases outside gene matches: 4. Germline CDR1 SGHDT, CDR2 YYEEEE. This CDR3 region has 12 residues. CDR3 sequence (DNA): TGTGCCAGCAGTTCCGGGACAGGGACCCAGTACTTC. Translated, it gives CASSSGTGTQYF.

This clonotype appeared many times. The V gene is TRBV10-3, the J gene TRBJ2-3; D not certain. Germline V gives CDR1 ENHRY, CDR2 SYGVKD. This CDR3 is 10 amino acids long. V shed 4 bases and J shed 12 bases, with 8 bases lying between them. The CDR3 here is CAISANPQYF. CDR3 DNA: TGTGCCATCAGTGCCAATCCCCAGTATTTT.

The CDR3 DNA reads as TGTGCCAGCAGCTTAATAGGGGCAGATACGCAGTATTTT. Encoded protein: CASSLIGADTQYF. The chain is built from TRBV7-2 and TRBJ2-3, with D perhaps TRBD1 (5 bases). The V gene's germline CDR1 is SGHTA and CDR2 FQGNSA. CDR3 length: 13 residues. Trimming pared 2 bases from V and 4 bases from J, leaving 7 bases between.